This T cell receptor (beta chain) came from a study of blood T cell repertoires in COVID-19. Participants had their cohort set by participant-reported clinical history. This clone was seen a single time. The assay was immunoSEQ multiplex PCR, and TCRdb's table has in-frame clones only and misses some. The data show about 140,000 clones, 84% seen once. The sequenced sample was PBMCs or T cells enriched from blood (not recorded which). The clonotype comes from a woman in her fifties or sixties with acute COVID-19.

This CDR3 reads CASSPGIKALITEAFF. The CDR3 DNA reads as TGTGCCAGCTCACCCGGGATCAAAGCCTTAATCACTGAAGCTTTCTTT. The V call is TRBV18, the J call TRBJ1-1, with D hard to call. The length of the CDR3 is 16 residues. Germline CDR1 is KGHSH and CDR2 is LQKENI. Deletions cut 3 bases from V and 4 bases from J, with 18 bases between.